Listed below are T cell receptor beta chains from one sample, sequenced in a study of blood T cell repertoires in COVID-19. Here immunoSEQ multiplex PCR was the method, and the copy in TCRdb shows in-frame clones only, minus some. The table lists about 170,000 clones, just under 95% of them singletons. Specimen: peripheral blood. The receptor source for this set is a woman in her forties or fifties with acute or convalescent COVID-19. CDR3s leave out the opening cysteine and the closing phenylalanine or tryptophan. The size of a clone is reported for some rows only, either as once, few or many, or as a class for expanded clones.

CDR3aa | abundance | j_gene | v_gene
ASSEDRDSYEQY | - | TRBJ2-7 | TRBV6-1
ASSYRGWNTEAF | few | TRBJ1-1 | TRBV6-5
ASSQGRQSEQY | - | TRBJ2-7 | TRBV4-3
ASSPDRQHQPQH | - | TRBJ1-5 | TRBV28
ASSRQGARAF | - | TRBJ1-1 | TRBV28
ASSEPRDNSPLH | - | TRBJ1-6 | TRBV6-1
ASSLHRGIPGYT | - | TRBJ1-2 | TRBV7-2
ASSQSMTGGADYGYT | - | TRBJ1-2 | TRBV3-1/TRBV3-2
AWEQDGFSYEQY | few | TRBJ2-7 | TRBV30
ASTPWVGGDMNTEAF | - | TRBJ1-1 | TRBV19
ASSLTQGPPRF | - | TRBJ2-1 | TRBV14
ASSPWPSTDTQY | - | TRBJ2-3 | TRBV5-8
ASSVGTGTEAF | - | TRBJ1-1 | TRBV9
AISESIGQGGADTQY | - | TRBJ2-3 | TRBV10-3
ASSRQRDTEAF | - | TRBJ1-1 | TRBV4-1
ASSPGVNYGYT | once | TRBJ1-2 | TRBV7-3
ASSPGADEQY | once | TRBJ2-7 | TRBV13